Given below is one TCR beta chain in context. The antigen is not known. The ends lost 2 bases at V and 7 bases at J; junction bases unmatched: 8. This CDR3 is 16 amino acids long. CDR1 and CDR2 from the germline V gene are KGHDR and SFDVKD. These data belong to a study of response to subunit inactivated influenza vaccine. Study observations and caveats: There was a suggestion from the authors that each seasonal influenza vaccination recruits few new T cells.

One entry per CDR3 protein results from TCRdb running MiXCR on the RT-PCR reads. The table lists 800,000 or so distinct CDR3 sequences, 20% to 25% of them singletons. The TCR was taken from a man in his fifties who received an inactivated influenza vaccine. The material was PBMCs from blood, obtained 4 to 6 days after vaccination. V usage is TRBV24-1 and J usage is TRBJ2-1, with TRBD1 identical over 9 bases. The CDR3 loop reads CATSDSRGQGWNEQFF. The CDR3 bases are TGTGCCACCAGTGATTCCCGCGGACAGGGGTGGAATGAGCAGTTCTTC.